This TCR beta chain was recorded in a study of T cell responses to AZD1222 COVID-19 vaccine. Notes on the study in general: The donors showed a predominance of white British ancestry and of females, with possible underestimation of clonal diversity.

Data came from immunoSEQ multiplex PCR; TCRdb stores just in-frame clones and leaves some out. The table has more than 85,000 clones, 86% seen once. V shed 5 bases and J 0 bases; nucleotides not matched to a gene: 6. The length of the CDR3 is 15 residues. CDR1 and CDR2 (germline): SGHNT, YYREEE (reference sequence). Details on this clone: Its antigen is unidentified.

The chain links TRBV5-4 to TRBJ1-1; 8 bases are a match to TRBD1. Sample: peripheral blood, taken on day 0 of AZD1222 vaccination. This receptor was taken from an adult in good health. This chain's CDR3 is CASRFDRGLNTEAFF. The CDR3 nucleotides are TGTGCCAGCAGATTTGACAGGGGCCTGAACACTGAAGCTTTCTTT.